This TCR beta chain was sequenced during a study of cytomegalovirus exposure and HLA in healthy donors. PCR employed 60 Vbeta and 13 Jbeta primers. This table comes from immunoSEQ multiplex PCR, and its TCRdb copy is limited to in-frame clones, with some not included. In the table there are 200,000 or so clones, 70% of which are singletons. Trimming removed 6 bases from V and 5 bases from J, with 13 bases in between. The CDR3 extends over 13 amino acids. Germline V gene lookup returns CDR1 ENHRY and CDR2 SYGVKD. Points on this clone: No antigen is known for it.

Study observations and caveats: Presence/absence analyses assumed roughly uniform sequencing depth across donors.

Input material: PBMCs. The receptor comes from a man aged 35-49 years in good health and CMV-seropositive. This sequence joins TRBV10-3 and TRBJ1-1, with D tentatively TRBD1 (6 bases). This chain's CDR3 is CAIRGPGQTEAFF. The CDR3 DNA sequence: TGTGCCATCAGGGGGCCGGGACAAACTGAAGCTTTCTTT.